The 28 T cell receptor beta chains below all came from one sample that was sequenced in a study of cytomegalovirus exposure and HLA in healthy donors. Use of 60 Vbeta and 13 Jbeta primers characterized the PCR. Profiled with immunoSEQ multiplex PCR; TCRdb holds only in-frame clones, not every one. The sample records 110,000 or so clones, about four fifths being singletons. Specimen: PBMCs. Receptor source: a woman aged 18-29 years in good health and CMV-seronegative.

This clone came up once. The rearrangement joins TRBV10-3 to TRBJ2-7; tentatively, D is TRBD1 (6 bases). Germline loops: CDR1 ENHRY, CDR2 SYGVKD. The V end lost 3 bases, the J end lost 2 bases, and 11 bases lay between the germline ends. CDR3 size: 14 residues. The CDR3 region has the DNA TGTGCCATCAGTGAAGGGGACACCGCCTACGAGCAGTACTTC. Its translation is CAISEGDTAYEQYF.

CDR3 coding DNA: TGTGCCCTAAAGGGGCCCAATAATGAAAAACTGTTTTTT. This codes for CALKGPNNEKLFF. The chain employs TRBV6-4 and TRBJ1-4; the D gene is possibly TRBD1 (5 bases). The CDR3 loop spans 13 amino acids. Germline V gene lookup returns CDR1 MRHNA and CDR2 SNTAGT. Trimming stripped 11 bases from V and 4 bases from J, with 14 bases between.

This rearrangement joins TRBV4-3 to TRBJ2-1; 14 positions match TRBD2. The CDR3 consists of 18 residues. The V and J ends lost 1 base and 5 bases, in that order; junction bases with no gene match: 7. The germline gives CDR1 LGHNA, CDR2 YSLEER. Written as DNA, the CDR3 is TGCGCCAGCAGCCAAGGCTTGACTAGCGGGGGGGACCACAATGAGCAGTTCTTC. Amino acids: CASSQGLTSGGDHNEQFF.

The chain is built from TRBV7-9 and TRBJ2-7; 13 nucleotides align to TRBD2. Losses at the gene ends were 0 bases for V and 2 bases for J; bases not matched to a gene: 1. Per germline, CDR1 SEHNR and CDR2 FQNEAQ (reference sequence). The CDR3 consists of 16 residues. In DNA, the CDR3 is TGTGCCAGCAGCTTAGCCGGACTAGCGGGAGCCTACGAGCAGTACTTC. Protein: CASSLAGLAGAYEQYF.

This sequence joins TRBV6-1 and TRBJ1-1, with 7 bases identical to TRBD1. V was clipped by 1 base and J by 6 bases; unmatched bases: 14. The CDR3 loop spans 17 amino acids. Germline assignment: CDR1 MNHNS and CDR2 SASEGT. Written as DNA, the CDR3 is TGTGCCAGCAGTGAAGTGTCTTGGAACAGGGGAAGGGCTGAAGCTTTCTTT. Protein product: CASSEVSWNRGRAEAFF.

The rearrangement uses TRBV6-1 and TRBJ2-7; D is perhaps TRBD2 (6 bases). The CDR3 is made up of 16 amino acids. Germline assignment: CDR1 MNHNS and CDR2 SASEGT. The V gene lost 4 bases and the J gene lost 2 bases, with 18 bases spanning the gap. Written as DNA, the CDR3 is TGTGCCAGCAGTGGACTAAGGAGGGCCCTCGCCTACGAGCAGTACTTC. Its protein is CASSGLRRALAYEQYF.

V usage is TRBV15 and J usage is TRBJ1-3; D possibly corresponds to TRBD1 (6 bases). Germline V lookup: CDR1 LNHNV, CDR2 YYDKDF (reference sequence). V was clipped by 0 bases and J by 2 bases, with 11 bases between them. The CDR3 totals 16 residues. This chain's CDR3 is CATSRDAGVAGNTIYF. The DNA for the CDR3 is TGTGCCACCAGCAGAGACGCAGGGGTCGCTGGAAACACCATATATTTT. Filled out from reference TRBV15 and TRBJ1-3, the complete variable domain reads DAMVIQNPRYQVTQFGKPVTLSCSQTLNHNVMYWYQQKSSQAPKLLFHYYDKDFNNEADTPDNFQSRRPNTSFCFLDIRSPGLGDTAMYLCATSRDAGVAGNTIYFGEGSWLTVV.

This chain links TRBV28 with TRBJ1-1; D not resolved. Trimming removed 10 bases at V and 0 bases at J, with 12 bases between. The CDR3 is made up of 13 amino acids. Germline-derived CDR1 and CDR2 are MDHEN and SYDVKM. The DNA of the CDR3 is TGTGCCACTCTCGGGGTCATGAACACTGAAGCTTTCTTT. Translated, it gives CATLGVMNTEAFF.

As for this clone: The sample carries other DNA sequences with the same CDR3. The genes are TRBV30 and TRBJ1-2; D uncertain. CDR3 length: 12 amino acids. V was shortened by 2 bases and J by 2 bases, with 6 bases between the two germline ends. Germline V gene sequence: CDR1 GTSNPN, CDR2 SVGIG (reference sequence). This CDR3 is CAWSTGNYGYTF. The CDR3 nucleotides are TGTGCCTGGAGTACGGGAAACTATGGCTACACCTTC.

V is TRBV28 and J is TRBJ1-5; a weak D match, TRBD1 (5 bases). The CDR3 is 14 residues long. The germline gives CDR1 MDHEN, CDR2 SYDVKM. The ends were cut back, 5 bases at V and 5 bases at J, with 13 bases in the middle. In DNA form, the CDR3 reads TGTGCCAGCAGTGTCAGGGTTAGGGATCAGCCCCAGCATTTT. This codes for CASSVRVRDQPQHF.

This clone appeared a few times. The V and J genes are TRBV6-1 and TRBJ2-1, with 9 bases aligning to TRBD2. The CDR3 loop spans 16 amino acids. The ends lost 4 bases at V and 7 bases at J; junction bases unmatched: 11. Germline V gives CDR1 MNHNS, CDR2 SASEGT. CDR3 sequence (DNA): TGTGCCAGCAGTGCTCCAACTAGCGGGCGGGGGAATGAGCAGTTCTTC. Translating it yields CASSAPTSGRGNEQFF.

This chain joins TRBV4-1 and TRBJ2-7; 8 bases fit TRBD2. CDR3 length equals 15 residues. Germline values: CDR1 MGHRA, CDR2 YSYEKL. Trimming took 3 bases from V and 3 from J; bases not matched to a gene: 7. The CDR3 DNA reads as TGCGCCAGCAGCCAGACCGCCGGGACTAGCTACGAGCAGTACTTC. It codes for CASSQTAGTSYEQYF.

V usage is TRBV5-8 and J usage is TRBJ1-5; D remains unclear. The CDR3 spans 18 residues. Germline CDR1 and CDR2: SGHTS and YDEGEE. The V end lost 4 bases, the J end lost 0 bases, and 20 bases lay between the germline ends. The CDR3, as DNA: TGTGCCAGCAGCCGACTCCTCCAACCAGTAAATAGCAATCAGCCCCAGCATTTT. Translated, it gives CASSRLLQPVNSNQPQHF.

The chain uses TRBV15 and TRBJ1-1; unclear D gene. Trimming cost V 0 bases and J 10 bases, with 15 bases left between them. Per the germline V gene, CDR1 is LNHNV and CDR2 is YYDKDF (reference sequence). The CDR3 extends over 14 amino acids. Here the CDR3 reads CATSRDPSQAGAFF. CDR3 bases: TGTGCCACCAGCAGAGATCCATCCCAGGCCGGAGCTTTCTTT.

This clone was detected a few times. The chain carries TRBV15 and TRBJ2-1, with 8 bases matching TRBD2. This CDR3 is 13 amino acids long. Germline V gives CDR1 LNHNV, CDR2 YYDKDF (reference sequence). Trimming cost V 0 bases and J 10 bases; bases outside gene matches: 2. In nucleotides, the CDR3 is TGTGCCACCAGCAGAGACCTAGCGGGCGAGCAGTTCTTC. As protein: CATSRDLAGEQFF.

This chain connects TRBV2 to TRBJ2-7; possibly TRBD2 for D (5 bases). CDR1 and CDR2 from the germline V gene are SNHLY and FYNNEI. The CDR3 length is 14 residues. Trimming stripped 4 bases from V and 3 bases from J, with 13 bases between. Here the CDR3 reads CASSGREEVYEQYF. The CDR3, as DNA: TGTGCCAGCAGTGGAAGAGAGGAGGTCTACGAGCAGTACTTC.

Only a few counts were recorded for this clone. The CDR3 DNA follows: TGCGCCAGCAGCTTTACGACTAGCGGGCTCAATGAGCAGTTCTTC. Amino acids: CASSFTTSGLNEQFF. The chain employs TRBV5-1 and TRBJ2-1, with TRBD2 identical over 10 bases. The V gene's germline CDR1 is SGHRS and CDR2 YFSETQ. V dropped 2 bases and J dropped 6; count of bases not matched to a gene: 5. CDR3 size: 15 residues.

The V gene is TRBV19, the J gene TRBJ2-3, with TRBD2 matching over 8 bases. Germline V gene data show CDR1 as LNHDA and CDR2 as SQIVND (reference sequence). This CDR3 has 15 amino acids. V gave up 6 bases and J gave up 0 bases; unmatched junction bases: 5. The CDR3 region is CASREAGGSTDTQYF. The CDR3 DNA sequence: TGTGCCAGTAGGGAGGCGGGGGGAAGCACAGATACGCAGTATTTT.

The chain combines TRBV5-4 with TRBJ2-7, with 12 positions matching TRBD2. This CDR3 spans 15 amino acids. The V gene's germline CDR1 is SGHNT and CDR2 YYREEE (reference sequence). Trimming at V came to 0 bases and at J to 4 bases, leaving 2 bases not matched to a gene. CDR3 sequence: CASSLGLAGEYEQYV. CDR3 nucleotide sequence: TGTGCCAGCAGCTTGGGACTAGCGGGGGAATACGAGCAGTACGTC.

The count of this clone is one. The chain links TRBV11-3 to TRBJ2-7, with TRBD2 as a possible D gene (6 bases). This CDR3 comprises 13 residues. The germline gives CDR1 SGHNT, CDR2 YENEEA. Trimming took 1 base from V and 6 from J, leaving 10 bases between them. The DNA for the CDR3 is TGTGCCAGCAGCTTAGGCGGGACTTTCGAGCAGTACGTC. Translating it yields CASSLGGTFEQYV.

The V call is TRBV10-3, the J call TRBJ1-2; D ambiguous. V dropped 7 bases and J dropped 5 bases, with 20 bases sitting between them. Germline CDR1 is ENHRY and CDR2 is SYGVKD. The CDR3 is made up of 15 amino acids. The CDR3 sequence is CAIISGEAEDYGYTF. For the CDR3, the DNA is TGTGCCATCATTTCTGGGGAAGCGGAAGATTATGGCTACACCTTC.

The J gene is TRBJ1-1, the V gene TRBV27; maybe TRBD1 (6 bases). This CDR3 comprises 14 residues. V was pared by 5 bases and J by 5 bases, with 15 bases between. Germline assignment: CDR1 MNHEY and CDR2 SMNVEV (reference sequence). For the CDR3, the DNA is TGTGCCAGCAGTCCACAGGGCATAAGGACTGAAGCTTTCTTT. Translation: CASSPQGIRTEAFF.

This rearrangement joins TRBV5-1 to TRBJ2-3, with TRBD1 matching 8 bases. V was clipped by 4 bases and J by 5 bases; unmatched bases: 9. The CDR3 extends over 15 amino acids. CDR1 SGHRS and CDR2 YFSETQ come from the germline V gene. CDR3 region: CASSHEDRAKDTQYF. The CDR3 DNA reads TGCGCCAGCAGCCACGAGGACAGGGCCAAAGATACGCAGTATTTT.

The chain links TRBV5-1 to TRBJ1-2; a possible D gene is TRBD1 (6 bases). CDR3 size: 15 residues. The germline V gene has CDR1 SGHRS and CDR2 YFSETQ. The V end lost 0 bases, the J end lost 5 bases, and 14 bases lay between the germline ends. CDR3 loop: CASSLGTGSRYGYTF. The CDR3 region has the DNA TGCGCCAGCAGCTTGGGAACAGGGTCTCGGTATGGCTACACCTTC.

The V gene is TRBV7-2, the J gene TRBJ1-2; 9 bases map to TRBD1. The trim removed 5 bases at V and 8 bases at J, leaving 21 bases unmatched. This CDR3 contains 18 residues. Looked up from germline, CDR1 is SGHTA and CDR2 is FQGNSA. The CDR3 here is CASSETKRTPGQGEGYTF. For the CDR3, the DNA is TGTGCCAGCAGCGAAACGAAGCGAACTCCGGGACAGGGTGAAGGCTACACCTTC.

The chain is built from TRBV14 and TRBJ1-1; the D gene is possibly TRBD1 (5 bases). This CDR3 region has 15 residues. Trimming shortened V by 4 bases and J by 4 bases, and 16 bases separated the two germline ends. Per germline, CDR1 SGHDN and CDR2 FVKESK. The CDR3 loop reads CASSPMPGGFTEAFF. As DNA, the CDR3 is TGTGCCAGCAGCCCGATGCCCGGGGGTTTCACTGAAGCTTTCTTT.

The genes are TRBV7-2 and TRBJ2-3; D may be TRBD2 (6 bases). The V and J ends lost 5 bases and 4 bases respectively, with 16 bases between them. The CDR3 consists of 15 residues. Germline V gene lookup returns CDR1 SGHTA and CDR2 FQGNSA. CDR3 bases: TGTGCCAGCAGCCGGGCCTCGGGGGATTCAGATACGCAGTATTTT. Translating gives CASSRASGDSDTQYF.

The chain links TRBV14 to TRBJ1-2; D may be TRBD1 (5 bases). The germline V gene encodes CDR1 SGHDN and CDR2 FVKESK. Trimming pared 5 bases from V and 4 bases from J, leaving 8 bases between. There are 12 residues in the CDR3. CDR3 DNA sequence: TGTGCCAGCAGCGGGCAGGGCTATGGCTACACCTTC. This sequence encodes CASSGQGYGYTF.